The next 6 T cell receptor beta chains were all read from a single sample in a study of breast tumors, draining lymph nodes, adjacent tissues. Axillary draining lymph nodes of breast cancer patients supplied the node samples. TCRdb processed the multiplex PCR reads anew with MiXCR; each CDR3 protein has one entry. This table holds about 230,000 distinct CDR3 sequences, 32% found once. Input material: axillary lymph node tissue. The source is a female donor with breast cancer. Some clones in this sample may be carry-over from other donors' samples.

Many counts were recorded for this clonotype. This chain links TRBV7-3 with TRBJ2-2; TRBD2 might be the D (6 bases). Germline values: CDR1 SGHTA, CDR2 FQGTGA. This CDR3 contains 15 residues. V was cut by 4 bases and J by 3 bases, with 12 bases left in between. The CDR3 is CASSSSGLDTGELFF. DNA of the CDR3: TGTGCCAGCAGCTCAAGCGGGTTAGACACCGGGGAGCTGTTTTTT. Drawing the rest from reference TRBV7-3 and TRBJ2-2, the complete variable domain is GAGVSQTPSNKVTEKGKYVELRCDPISGHTALYWYRQSLGQGPEFLIYFQGTGAADDSGLPNDRFFAVRPEGSVSTLKIQRTERGDSAVYLCASSSSGLDTGELFFGEGSRLTVL.

This clonotype occurred many times. The V gene is TRBV10-2, the J gene TRBJ2-2; TRBD1 matches 12 bases. Looked up from germline, CDR1 is WSHSY and CDR2 is SAAADI. The junction had 5 bases not matched to a gene; V was cut back by 8 bases and J by 7 bases. This CDR3 is 14 amino acids long. The CDR3 sequence is CASGGQGASGELFF. DNA of the CDR3: TGCGCCAGCGGGGGACAGGGGGCTAGCGGGGAGCTGTTTTTT.

The rearrangement joins TRBV29-1 to TRBJ1-5; D is unclear. The V gene's germline CDR1 is SQVTM and CDR2 ANQGSEA. V lost 6 bases, J lost 0 bases, and 21 bases lay in between. This CDR3 spans 17 amino acids. CDR3 region: CSVEPKVTENSNQPQHF. Written as DNA, the CDR3 is TGCAGCGTGGAGCCTAAGGTGACGGAGAATAGCAATCAGCCCCAGCATTTT.

This clonotype was counted at least ten times. The chain couples TRBV9 to TRBJ2-1; the match to TRBD1 covers 9 bases. Unmatched junction bases numbered 8, after V lost 3 bases and J lost 7 bases. The CDR3 consists of 15 residues. Germline loops: CDR1 SGDLS, CDR2 YYNGEE. The DNA of the CDR3 is TGTGCCAGCAGCGCATCGGGACAGGGCTGGAATGAGCAGTTCTTC. This translates into CASSASGQGWNEQFF.

This clonotype was detected many times. The chain has TRBV20-1 and TRBJ2-1, with unresolved D. This CDR3 comprises 16 residues. Trimming left V 6 bases short and J 6 bases short, with 24 bases between. In germline, CDR1 is DFQATT, CDR2 SNEGSKA (reference sequence). CDR3: CSAEVAFPHSGNEQFF. The CDR3 region has the DNA TGCAGTGCCGAAGTGGCCTTCCCTCACTCGGGCAATGAGCAGTTCTTC.

This clonotype was detected once. This rearrangement joins TRBV9 to TRBJ2-6, with 7 bases fitting TRBD1. Germline CDR1 reads SGDLS; CDR2 reads YYNGEE. The CDR3 is made up of 17 amino acids. The junction had 7 bases not matched to a gene; V was cut back by 4 bases and J by 0 bases. CDR3 DNA sequence: TGTGCCAGCAGCTCAGCCGGGACAGCCTCTGGGGCCAACGTCCTGACTTTC. Translation gives CASSSAGTASGANVLTF.